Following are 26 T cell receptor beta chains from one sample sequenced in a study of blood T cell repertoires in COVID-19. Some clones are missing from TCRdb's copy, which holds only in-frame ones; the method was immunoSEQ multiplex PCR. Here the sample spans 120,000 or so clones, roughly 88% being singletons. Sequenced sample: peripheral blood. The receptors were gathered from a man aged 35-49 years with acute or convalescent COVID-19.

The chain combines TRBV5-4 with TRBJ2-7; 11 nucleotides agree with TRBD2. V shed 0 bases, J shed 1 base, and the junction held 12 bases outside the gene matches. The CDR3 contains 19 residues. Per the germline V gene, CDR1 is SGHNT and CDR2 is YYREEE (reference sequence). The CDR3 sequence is CASSLAFTALAGDSYEQYF. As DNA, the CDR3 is TGTGCCAGCAGCTTGGCCTTCACCGCACTAGCGGGAGATTCCTACGAGCAGTACTTC.

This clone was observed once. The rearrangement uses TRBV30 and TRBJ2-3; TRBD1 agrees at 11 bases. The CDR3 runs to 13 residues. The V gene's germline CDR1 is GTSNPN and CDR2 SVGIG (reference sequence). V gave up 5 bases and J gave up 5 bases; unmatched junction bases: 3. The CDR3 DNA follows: TGTGCCTGGGGACAGGGGGCGAGAGATACGCAGTATTTT. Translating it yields CAWGQGARDTQYF.

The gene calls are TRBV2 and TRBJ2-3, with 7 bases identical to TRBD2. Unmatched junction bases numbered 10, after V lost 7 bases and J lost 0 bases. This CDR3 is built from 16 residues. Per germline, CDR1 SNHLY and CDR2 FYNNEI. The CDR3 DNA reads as TGTGCCAGCACCTGGGGGGGGGACCCAAGCACAGATACGCAGTATTTT. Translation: CASTWGGDPSTDTQYF. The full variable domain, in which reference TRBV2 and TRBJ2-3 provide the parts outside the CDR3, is EPEVTQTPSHQVTQMGQEVILRCVPISNHLYFYWYRQILGQKVEFLVSFYNNEISEKSEIFDDQFSVERPDGSNFTLKIRSTKLEDSAMYFCASTWGGDPSTDTQYFGPGTRLTVL.

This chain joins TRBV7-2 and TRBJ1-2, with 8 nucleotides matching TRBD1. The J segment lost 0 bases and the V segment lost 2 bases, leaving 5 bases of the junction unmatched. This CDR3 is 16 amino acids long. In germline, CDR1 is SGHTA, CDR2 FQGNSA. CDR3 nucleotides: TGTGCCAGCAGCTTATCCATGGACAGGGCTAACTATGGCTACACCTTC. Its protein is CASSLSMDRANYGYTF.

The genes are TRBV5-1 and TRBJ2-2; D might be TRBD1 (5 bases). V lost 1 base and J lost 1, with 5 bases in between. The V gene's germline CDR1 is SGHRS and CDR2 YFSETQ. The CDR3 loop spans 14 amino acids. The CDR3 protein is CASSLRGNTGELFF. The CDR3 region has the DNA TGCGCCAGCAGCTTGAGGGGGAACACCGGGGAGCTGTTTTTT.

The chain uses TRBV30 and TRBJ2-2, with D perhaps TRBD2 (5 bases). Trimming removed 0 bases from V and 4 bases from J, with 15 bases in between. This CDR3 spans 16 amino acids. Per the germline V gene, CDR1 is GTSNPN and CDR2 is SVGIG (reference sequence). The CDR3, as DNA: TGTGCCTGGAGTGTCGCCGCGTTGAGCGGCACCGGGGAGCTGTTTTTT. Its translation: CAWSVAALSGTGELFF.

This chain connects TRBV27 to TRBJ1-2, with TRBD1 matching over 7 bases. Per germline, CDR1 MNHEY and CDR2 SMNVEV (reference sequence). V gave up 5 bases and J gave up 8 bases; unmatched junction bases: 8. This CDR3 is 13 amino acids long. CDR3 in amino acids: CASSVDRDFGYTF. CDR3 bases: TGTGCCAGCAGTGTAGACAGGGATTTCGGCTACACCTTC.

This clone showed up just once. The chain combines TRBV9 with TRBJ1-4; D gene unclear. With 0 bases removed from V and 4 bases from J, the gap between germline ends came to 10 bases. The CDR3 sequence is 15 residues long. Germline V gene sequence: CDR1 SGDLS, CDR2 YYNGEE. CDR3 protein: CASSVDLVSNEKLFF. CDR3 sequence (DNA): TGTGCCAGCAGCGTAGACCTCGTTAGTAATGAAAAACTGTTTTTT.

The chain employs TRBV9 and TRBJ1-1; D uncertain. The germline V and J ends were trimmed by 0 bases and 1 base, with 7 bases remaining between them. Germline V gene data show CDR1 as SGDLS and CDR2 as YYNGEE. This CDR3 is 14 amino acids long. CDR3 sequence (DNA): TGTGCCAGCAGCGTAGTCGGTGGGAACACTGAAGCTTTCTTT. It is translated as CASSVVGGNTEAFF.

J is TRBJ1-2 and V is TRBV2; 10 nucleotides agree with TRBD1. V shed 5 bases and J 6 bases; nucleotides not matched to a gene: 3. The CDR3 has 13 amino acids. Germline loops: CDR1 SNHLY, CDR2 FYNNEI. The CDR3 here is CASSPDRGDGYTF. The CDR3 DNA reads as TGTGCCAGCAGTCCGGACAGGGGGGATGGCTACACCTTC.

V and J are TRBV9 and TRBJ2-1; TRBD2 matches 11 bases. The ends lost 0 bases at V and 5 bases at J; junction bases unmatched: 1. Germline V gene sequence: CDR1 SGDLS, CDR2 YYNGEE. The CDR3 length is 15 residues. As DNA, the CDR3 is TGTGCCAGCAGCGTAGGGGGACTAGCGGACAATGAGCAGTTCTTC. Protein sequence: CASSVGGLADNEQFF.

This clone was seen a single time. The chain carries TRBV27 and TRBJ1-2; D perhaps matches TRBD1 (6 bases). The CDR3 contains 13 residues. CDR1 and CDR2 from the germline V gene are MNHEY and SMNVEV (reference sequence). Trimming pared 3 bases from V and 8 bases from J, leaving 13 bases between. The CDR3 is CASSFSAQGGYTF. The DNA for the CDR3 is TGTGCCAGCAGTTTTTCAGCCCAGGGGGGCTACACCTTC.

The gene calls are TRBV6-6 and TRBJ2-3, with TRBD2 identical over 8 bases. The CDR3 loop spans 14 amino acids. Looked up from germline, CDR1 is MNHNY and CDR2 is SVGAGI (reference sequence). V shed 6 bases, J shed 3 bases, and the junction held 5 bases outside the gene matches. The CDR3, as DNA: TGTGCCAGCAGCGGCACGGGGGGGACAGATACGCAGTATTTT. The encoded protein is CASSGTGGTDTQYF.

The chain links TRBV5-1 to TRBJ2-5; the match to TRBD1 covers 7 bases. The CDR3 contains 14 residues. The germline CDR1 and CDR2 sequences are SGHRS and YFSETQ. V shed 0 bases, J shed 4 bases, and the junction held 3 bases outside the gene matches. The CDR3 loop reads CASSLGQGRETQYF. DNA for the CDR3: TGCGCCAGCAGCTTGGGACAGGGTAGAGAGACCCAGTACTTC.

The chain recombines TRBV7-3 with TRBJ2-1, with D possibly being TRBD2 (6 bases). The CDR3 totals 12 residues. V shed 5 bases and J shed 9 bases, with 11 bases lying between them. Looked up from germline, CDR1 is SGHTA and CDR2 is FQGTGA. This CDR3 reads CASSNRGGEQFF. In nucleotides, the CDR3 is TGTGCCAGCAGCAATAGGGGAGGTGAGCAGTTCTTC.

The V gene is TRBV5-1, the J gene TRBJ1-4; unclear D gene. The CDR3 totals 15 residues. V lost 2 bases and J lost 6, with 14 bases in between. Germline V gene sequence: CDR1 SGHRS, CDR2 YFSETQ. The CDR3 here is CASSFNVGSDEKLFF. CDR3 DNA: TGCGCCAGCAGCTTTAACGTCGGGTCGGATGAAAAACTGTTTTTT.

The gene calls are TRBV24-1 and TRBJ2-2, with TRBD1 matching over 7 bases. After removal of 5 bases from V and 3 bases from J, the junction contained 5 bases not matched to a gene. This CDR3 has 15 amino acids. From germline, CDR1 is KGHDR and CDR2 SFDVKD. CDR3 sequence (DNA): TGTGCCACCAGTGCCGAGACAGGGTACACCGGGGAGCTGTTTTTT. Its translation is CATSAETGYTGELFF.

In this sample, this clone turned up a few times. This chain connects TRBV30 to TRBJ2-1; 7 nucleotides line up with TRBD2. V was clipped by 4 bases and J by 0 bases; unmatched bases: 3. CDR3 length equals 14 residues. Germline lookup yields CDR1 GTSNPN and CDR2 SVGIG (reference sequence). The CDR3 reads CAWNPGGSYNEQFF. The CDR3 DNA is TGTGCCTGGAACCCGGGAGGCTCCTACAATGAGCAGTTCTTC.

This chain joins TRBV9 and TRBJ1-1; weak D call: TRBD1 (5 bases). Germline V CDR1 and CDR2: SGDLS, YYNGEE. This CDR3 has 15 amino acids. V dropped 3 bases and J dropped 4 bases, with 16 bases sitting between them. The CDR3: CASSASPGGSTEAFF. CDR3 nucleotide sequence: TGTGCCAGCAGCGCGTCCCCTGGGGGGAGCACTGAAGCTTTCTTT.

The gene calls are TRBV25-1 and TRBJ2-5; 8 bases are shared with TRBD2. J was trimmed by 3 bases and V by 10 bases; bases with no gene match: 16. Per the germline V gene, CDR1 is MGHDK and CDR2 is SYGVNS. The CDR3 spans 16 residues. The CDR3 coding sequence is TGTGCCACCCAGGGGAAGCGGGAGCGTCGGGAAGAGACCCAGTACTTC. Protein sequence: CATQGKRERREETQYF. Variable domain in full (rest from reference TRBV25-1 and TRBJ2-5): EADIYQTPRYLVIGTGKKITLECSQTMGHDKMYWYQQDPGMELHLIHYSYGVNSTEKGDLSSESTVSRIRTEHFPLTLESARPSHTSQYLCATQGKRERREETQYFGPGTRLLVL.

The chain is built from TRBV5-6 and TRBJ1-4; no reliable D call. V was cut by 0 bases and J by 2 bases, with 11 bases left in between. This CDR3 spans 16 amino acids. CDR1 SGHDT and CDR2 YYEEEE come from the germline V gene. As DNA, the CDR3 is TGTGCCAGCAGCTTGGGAGGGCTCGGGACTAATGAAAAACTGTTTTTT. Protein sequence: CASSLGGLGTNEKLFF.

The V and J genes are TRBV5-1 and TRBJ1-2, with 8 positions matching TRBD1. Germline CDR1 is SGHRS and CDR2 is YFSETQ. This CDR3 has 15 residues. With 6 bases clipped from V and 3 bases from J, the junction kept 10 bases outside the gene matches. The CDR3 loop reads CASTPRGTGDYGYTF. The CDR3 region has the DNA TGCGCCAGCACCCCCCGAGGGACAGGCGACTATGGCTACACCTTC.

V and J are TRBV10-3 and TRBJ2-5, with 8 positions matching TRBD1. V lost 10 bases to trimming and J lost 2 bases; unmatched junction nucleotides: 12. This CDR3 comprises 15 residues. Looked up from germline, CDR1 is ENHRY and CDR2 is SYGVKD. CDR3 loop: CATRADRGSQETQYF. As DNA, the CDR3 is TGTGCCACCCGGGCTGACAGGGGTTCACAAGAGACCCAGTACTTC.

CDR3 sequence (DNA): TGTGCCAGCAGCTTAGCGTACGAGGGCAGACCCCTCCACTTT. This encodes CASSLAYEGRPLHF. The chain links TRBV7-2 to TRBJ1-6; D call uncertain. The CDR3 has 14 amino acids. Germline V CDR1 and CDR2: SGHTA, FQGNSA. Trimming stripped 0 bases from V and 12 bases from J, with 12 bases between. Full variable domain (outside the CDR3, taken from reference TRBV7-2 and TRBJ1-6): GAGVSQSPSNKVTEKGKDVELRCDPISGHTALYWYRQSLGQGLEFLIYFQGNSAPDKSGLPSDRFSAERTGGSVSTLTIQRTQQEDSAVYLCASSLAYEGRPLHFGNGTRLTVT.

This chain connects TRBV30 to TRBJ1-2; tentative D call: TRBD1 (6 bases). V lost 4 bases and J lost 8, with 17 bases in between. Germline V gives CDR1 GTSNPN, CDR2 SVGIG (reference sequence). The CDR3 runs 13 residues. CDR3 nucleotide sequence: TGTGCCTGGACGACATCGGGCGGGGGCGGCTACACCTTC. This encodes CAWTTSGGGGYTF.

CDR3 in DNA: TGTGCCAGCAGCTTAGACCTTTCGGGGAGCGAGACCCAGTACTTC. Residues: CASSLDLSGSETQYF. The V call is TRBV7-2, the J call TRBJ2-5, with D maybe TRBD2 (5 bases). CDR3 length: 15 amino acids. The germline V gene encodes CDR1 SGHTA and CDR2 FQGNSA. Trimming cost V 1 base and J 5 bases, with 14 bases left between them.